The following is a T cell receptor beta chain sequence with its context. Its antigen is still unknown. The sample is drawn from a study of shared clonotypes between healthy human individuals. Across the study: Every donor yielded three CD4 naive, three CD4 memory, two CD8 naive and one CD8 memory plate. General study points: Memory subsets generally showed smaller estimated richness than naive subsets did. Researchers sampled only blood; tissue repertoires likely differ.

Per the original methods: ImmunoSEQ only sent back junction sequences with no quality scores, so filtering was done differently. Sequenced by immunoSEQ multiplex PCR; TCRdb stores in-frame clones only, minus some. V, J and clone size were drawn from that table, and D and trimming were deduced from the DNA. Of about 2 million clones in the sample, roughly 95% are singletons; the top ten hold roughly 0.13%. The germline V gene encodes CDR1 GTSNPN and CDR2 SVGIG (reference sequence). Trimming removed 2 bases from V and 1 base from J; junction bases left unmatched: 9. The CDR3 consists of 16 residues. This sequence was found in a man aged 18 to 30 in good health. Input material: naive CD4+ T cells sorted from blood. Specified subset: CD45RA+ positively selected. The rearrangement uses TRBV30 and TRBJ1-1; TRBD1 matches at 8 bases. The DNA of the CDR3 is TGTGCCTGGAGTTACGAAACCGGGACAGGGAACACTGAAGCTTTCTTT. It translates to CAWSYETGTGNTEAFF.